This T cell receptor beta chain was captured in a study of blood T cell repertoires in COVID-19. Study background: T cells, B-cell-depleted T cells, or PBMCs supplied cDNA or gDNA.

Assay used: immunoSEQ multiplex PCR; TCRdb lists only in-frame clones, some missing. The sample includes 150,000 to 200,000 clones, less than 85% of them seen just once. The junction had 6 bases not matched to a gene; V was cut back by 4 bases and J by 3 bases. The CDR3 consists of 15 residues. Germline CDR1 is MDHEN and CDR2 is SYDVKM. The clonotype was recovered from a woman of 80 years or more with active or convalescent COVID-19. Input material: peripheral blood. V and J are TRBV28 and TRBJ2-7, with 10 bases that match TRBD1. CDR3 sequence: CASSSPGTGDYEQYF. DNA for the CDR3: TGTGCCAGCAGTTCGCCCGGGACAGGGGACTACGAGCAGTACTTC. Using reference TRBV28 and TRBJ2-7 for the parts outside the CDR3, the full variable domain is DVKVTQSSRYLVKRTGEKVFLECVQDMDHENMFWYRQDPGLGLRLIYFSYDVKMKEKGDIPEGYSVSREKKERFSLILESASTNQTSMYLCASSSPGTGDYEQYFGPGTRLTVT.